Listed here are 2 T cell receptor beta chains from one sample, sequenced in a study of blood T cells in healthy people across ages. Together with a sample-barcoded 5' primer, a J-beta primer mix was included in a second PCR lasting about 6 to 11 cycles. TCRdb re-called the 5' RACE reads through MiXCR, storing one row per CDR3 protein. The repertoire holds about 570,000 distinct CDR3 sequences, with roughly a quarter as singletons. The sample comprised blood. The receptors derive from a woman aged 70-85 years in good health.

V usage is TRBV9 and J usage is TRBJ2-3; 11 positions agree with TRBD2. The CDR3 is 17 amino acids. CDR1 is SGDLS and CDR2 is YYNGEE in the germline V gene. V was clipped by 4 bases and J by 5 bases; unmatched bases: 12. CDR3 sequence (DNA): TGTGCCAGCAGCCGCTCCCCTAGCGGGGGGCGGGGAGATACGCAGTATTTT. Translation: CASSRSPSGGRGDTQYF. Based on the CDR3 plus reference TRBV9 and TRBJ2-3, the full variable domain is DSGVTQTPKHLITATGQRVTLRCSPRSGDLSVYWYQQSLDQGLQFLIQYYNGEERAKGNILERFSAQQFPDLHSELNLSSLELGDSALYFCASSRSPSGGRGDTQYFGPGTRLTVL.

V gene TRBV19 combines with J gene TRBJ2-5; 9 bases line up with TRBD1. The CDR3 loop spans 16 amino acids. J gave up 0 bases and V 5 bases, and 7 bases lay outside the gene matches. Per germline, CDR1 LNHDA and CDR2 SQIVND (reference sequence). In nucleotides, the CDR3 is TGTGCCAGTAGTCCCACGGACAGGGGCTACCAAGAGACCCAGTACTTC. Translation gives CASSPTDRGYQETQYF.